What follows are 22 T cell receptor beta chains derived from one specimen sequenced in a study of cytomegalovirus exposure and HLA in healthy donors. Primers: 60 Vbeta forward and 13 Jbeta reverse. TCRdb's table, derived via immunoSEQ multiplex PCR, lists solely in-frame clones and lacks some. The sample records about 150,000 clones, roughly 80% being singletons. The source material was PBMCs. Every receptor here comes from a woman aged 25 to 39 in good health and CMV-seronegative.

This chain uses TRBV2 with TRBJ1-6, with TRBD1 matching 8 bases. The length of the CDR3 is 15 residues. The V and J ends lost 1 base and 13 bases, in that order; junction bases with no gene match: 9. CDR1 and CDR2 (germline): SNHLY, FYNNEI. The DNA of the CDR3 is TGTGCCAGCAGTGAAGGGGGCAGGGGGCAATCCCCCCTCCACTTT. Protein product: CASSEGGRGQSPLHF.

The chain carries TRBV15 and TRBJ1-2; 9 positions agree with TRBD1. This CDR3 is 20 amino acids long. V lost 3 bases to trimming and J lost 6 bases; unmatched junction nucleotides: 23. The germline gives CDR1 LNHNV, CDR2 YYDKDF (reference sequence). Here the CDR3 DNA reads TGTGCCACCAGCAGGGCTCTTTATTCCATCGGGACAGGGTCTGGCCATGGCTACACCTTC. It specifies CATSRALYSIGTGSGHGYTF.

The chain links TRBV29-1 to TRBJ2-1; no definite D call. V lost 7 bases, J lost 7 bases, and 11 bases lay in between. Germline loops: CDR1 SQVTM, CDR2 ANQGSEA. This CDR3 spans 11 amino acids. The CDR3 sequence: CSGWSRNEQFF. The CDR3 nucleotides read TGCAGCGGCTGGAGTAGGAATGAGCAGTTCTTC.

With respect to this clone: The junction does not match germline at one end; this may be a read error. The rearrangement joins TRBV7-9 to TRBJ1-2, with D possibly matching TRBD1 (6 bases). This CDR3 is built from 13 residues. Germline CDR1 SEHNR, CDR2 FQNEAQ (reference sequence). The CDR3 sequence: CSSSLGQNYGYTF. The DNA for the CDR3 is TGTTCCAGCAGCTTAGGACAGAACTATGGCTACACCTTC.

The chain has TRBV5-8 and TRBJ1-2, with TRBD1 as a possible D gene (5 bases). Germline V gene data show CDR1 as SGHTS and CDR2 as YDEGEE. Between the trimmed V and J ends, which lost 2 bases and 7 bases, there was a span of 9 bases. The CDR3 runs to 12 residues. CDR3: CASSFRDFGYTF. Here the CDR3 DNA reads TGTGCCAGCAGCTTCAGGGACTTTGGCTACACCTTC.

This clone is a singleton in its sample. The chain is built from TRBV15 and TRBJ1-2; 7 positions match TRBD1. CDR1 LNHNV and CDR2 YYDKDF come from the germline V gene (reference sequence). The CDR3 contains 15 residues. V lost 0 bases and J lost 2; bases outside the gene matches: 3. CDR3 loop: CATSRDLTGNYGYTF. DNA for the CDR3: TGTGCCACCAGCAGAGATCTGACAGGGAACTATGGCTACACCTTC.

In the case of this clone: The junction departs from germline at one end; a sequencing error may be responsible. Other DNA sequences from this sample encode an identical CDR3 as well. The chain joins TRBV5-4 to TRBJ2-5; D possibly corresponds to TRBD1 (5 bases). This CDR3 has 15 amino acids. The V gene's germline CDR1 is SGHNT and CDR2 YYREEE (reference sequence). The CDR3 DNA sequence: TGTGCCAGCAGATTGGACCCTGGGGCACAAGAGACCCAGTACTTC. This sequence encodes CASRLDPGAQETQYF.

The chain employs TRBV10-2 and TRBJ1-6; perhaps TRBD1 as D (6 bases). CDR3 length: 17 amino acids. CDR1 and CDR2 (germline): WSHSY, SAAADI. Trimming pared 4 bases from V and 7 bases from J, leaving 20 bases between. The CDR3 DNA reads TGCGCCAGCAGTGGTTTGTCCGGCGGACAGTCCAATTCACCCCTCCACTTT. Residues: CASSGLSGGQSNSPLHF.

The gene calls are TRBV18 and TRBJ2-3; a possible D gene is TRBD1 (6 bases). Trimming pared 4 bases from V and 4 bases from J, leaving 12 bases between. Germline lookup yields CDR1 KGHSH and CDR2 LQKENI. The CDR3 loop spans 14 amino acids. CDR3 nucleotides: TGTGCCAGCTCACAACCACAGGGTCCAGATACGCAGTATTTT. This translates into CASSQPQGPDTQYF.

In DNA form, the CDR3 reads TGTGCCAGCAGCACAGGGAATAACTATGGCTACACCTTC. This sequence encodes CASSTGNNYGYTF. The chain recombines TRBV28 with TRBJ1-2; D possibly corresponds to TRBD1 (6 bases). The CDR3 has 13 residues. Deletions cut 6 bases from V and 1 base from J, with 9 bases between. Germline CDR1 is MDHEN and CDR2 is SYDVKM.

The chain carries TRBV6-5 and TRBJ2-7, with 7 bases matching TRBD2. CDR1 and CDR2 from the germline V gene are MNHEY and SVGAGI. Germline trimming cut 8 bases from V and 5 bases from J; bases unmatched to any gene: 12. The CDR3 has 14 residues. CDR3 loop: CASRPAGTSNEQYF. CDR3 coding DNA: TGTGCCAGCCGCCCAGCGGGAACTTCCAACGAGCAGTACTTC.

The rearrangement uses TRBV6-5 and TRBJ2-7, with D possibly TRBD1 on 6 matching bases. The CDR3 length is 14 residues. The germline V and J ends were trimmed by 5 bases and 0 bases, with 11 bases remaining between them. Germline V lookup: CDR1 MNHEY, CDR2 SVGAGI. CDR3 amino acids: CASSRGQNSYEQYF. Here the CDR3 DNA reads TGTGCCAGCAGTCGCGGACAGAACTCCTACGAGCAGTACTTC.

The rearrangement joins TRBV5-4 to TRBJ2-3; D gene uncertain. V lost 1 base and J lost 0, with 9 bases in between. Per germline, CDR1 SGHNT and CDR2 YYREEE (reference sequence). The length of the CDR3 is 15 residues. CDR3 bases: TGTGCCAGCAGCTTGACGAGTGCTAGCACAGATACGCAGTATTTT. Translated: CASSLTSASTDTQYF.

The rearrangement links TRBV5-1 to TRBJ1-5; maybe TRBD1 (6 bases). The ends were cut back, 1 base at V and 7 bases at J, with 15 bases in the middle. CDR3 length: 15 amino acids. CDR1 is SGHRS and CDR2 is YFSETQ in the germline V gene. The CDR3 DNA reads TGCGCCAGCAGCTTGTCGGGGGGCGCAGGGCAGCCCCAGCATTTT. This gives the protein CASSLSGGAGQPQHF.

This chain joins TRBV10-3 and TRBJ2-3, with 9 bases aligning to TRBD1. V trimming: 8 bases; J trimming: 4 bases; junction bases outside the gene matches: 10. CDR1 ENHRY and CDR2 SYGVKD come from the germline V gene. CDR3 length equals 15 residues. This CDR3 reads CAIRPGQGIADTQYF. CDR3 coding DNA: TGTGCCATCCGGCCGGGACAGGGAATCGCAGATACGCAGTATTTT.

The J gene is TRBJ2-1, the V gene TRBV11-2; 8 bases are shared with TRBD2. Trimming cost V 4 bases and J 8 bases; bases outside gene matches: 10. The CDR3 totals 15 residues. Germline V gene sequence: CDR1 SGHAT, CDR2 FQNNGV. The CDR3 loop reads CASSSGLGFNDEQFF. CDR3 sequence (DNA): TGTGCCAGCAGCTCGGGACTAGGTTTTAACGATGAGCAGTTCTTC.

The chain combines TRBV5-8 with TRBJ2-3; TRBD2 agrees at 8 bases. The CDR3 has 15 residues. Germline trimming cut 5 bases from V and 0 bases from J; bases unmatched to any gene: 5. The germline V gene encodes CDR1 SGHTS and CDR2 YDEGEE. The CDR3 DNA follows: TGTGCCAGCAGATTAGCGGGGACTAGCACAGATACGCAGTATTTT. Encoded protein: CASRLAGTSTDTQYF. Supplemented by reference TRBV5-8 and TRBJ2-3, the full variable domain reads EAGVTQSPTHLIKTRGQQATLRCSPISGHTSVYWYQQALGLGLQFLLWYDEGEERNRGNFPPRFSGRQFPNYSSELNVNALELEDSALYLCASRLAGTSTDTQYFGPGTRLTVL.

V gene TRBV4-3 combines with J gene TRBJ1-2; TRBD1 agrees at 8 bases. This CDR3 has 14 residues. The V gene's germline CDR1 is LGHNA and CDR2 YSLEER. After removal of 4 bases from V and 4 bases from J, the junction contained 5 bases not matched to a gene. CDR3: CASSPGTGLYGYTF. CDR3 coding DNA: TGCGCCAGCAGCCCCGGGACAGGCCTCTATGGCTACACCTTC.

The V and J genes are TRBV5-1 and TRBJ2-2; 9 nucleotides agree with TRBD1. The germline V gene has CDR1 SGHRS and CDR2 YFSETQ. J was trimmed by 5 bases and V by 4 bases; bases with no gene match: 6. The CDR3 runs 15 residues. The CDR3 bases are TGCGCCAGCAGCCTGGGACAGGGCTATACCGGGGAGCTGTTTTTT. Protein sequence: CASSLGQGYTGELFF.

The chain is built from TRBV9 and TRBJ2-7; TRBD2 matches 13 bases. The V gene end was trimmed by 3 bases and the J gene end by 1 base; junction bases not matched to a gene: 4. CDR1 and CDR2 from the germline V gene are SGDLS and YYNGEE. CDR3 length: 16 amino acids. The CDR3 coding sequence is TGTGCCAGCAGCGCCGGACTAGCGGGAGATTCCTACGAGCAGTACTTC. Translation gives CASSAGLAGDSYEQYF.

This clone was found a few times. The V gene is TRBV6-4, the J gene TRBJ2-3; 8 bases are shared with TRBD2. The CDR3 has 14 amino acids. V shed 5 bases, J shed 4 bases, and the junction held 5 bases outside the gene matches. Germline CDR1 MRHNA, CDR2 SNTAGT. The CDR3 DNA is TGTGCCAGCAGTTCGGGACTAGACTCAGATACGCAGTATTTT. It translates to CASSSGLDSDTQYF.

The V gene is TRBV7-9, the J gene TRBJ2-7; 7 nucleotides line up with TRBD1. This CDR3 has 13 amino acids. Germline values: CDR1 SEHNR, CDR2 FQNEAQ (reference sequence). The trim removed 5 bases at V and 3 bases at J, leaving 4 bases unmatched. CDR3 residues: CASSRQGFYEQYF. The CDR3 nucleotides are TGTGCCAGCAGCCGACAGGGCTTCTACGAGCAGTACTTC.